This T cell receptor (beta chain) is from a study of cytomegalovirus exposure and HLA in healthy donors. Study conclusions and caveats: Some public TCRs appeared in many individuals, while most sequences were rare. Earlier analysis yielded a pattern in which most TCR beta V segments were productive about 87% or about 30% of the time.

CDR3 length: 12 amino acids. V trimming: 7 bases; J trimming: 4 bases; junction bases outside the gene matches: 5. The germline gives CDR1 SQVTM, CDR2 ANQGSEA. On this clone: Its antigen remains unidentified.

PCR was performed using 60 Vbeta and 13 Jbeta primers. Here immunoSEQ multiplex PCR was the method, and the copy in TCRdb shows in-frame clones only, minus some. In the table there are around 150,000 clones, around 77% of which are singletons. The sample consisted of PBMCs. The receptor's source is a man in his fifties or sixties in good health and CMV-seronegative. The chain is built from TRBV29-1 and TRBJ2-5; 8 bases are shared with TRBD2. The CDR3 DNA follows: TGCAGCGCCGGGAGGGGGGTAGAGACCCAGTACTTC. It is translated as CSAGRGVETQYF.